Listed here are 26 T cell receptor beta chains from one sample, sequenced in a study of pediatric ulcerative colitis (dated by TCRdb to about 2019). One to two pinch biopsies were taken from the rectum for research during colonoscopy. The library relied on the immunoSEQ multiplex PCR assay. Imported from immuneACCESS, the table was reduced by TCRdb to in-frame sequences with V and J called. These copies leave out some clones; in studies compared against another copy, an unresolved V gene accounts for under half, and the cause of the remainder is not known. The sample yields approximately 38,000 clones; 65% to 80% were counted once. The ten largest clonotypes hold less than 10% of the sample. The sample was gut tissue. These receptors were obtained from a boy aged 10-17 years with severe ulcerative colitis.

This clone has a single count. CDR3 nucleotides: TGTGCCAGCAGCGTAGGGCAGGGATCTAACTATGGCTACACCTTC. It yields the protein CASSVGQGSNYGYTF. This chain links TRBV9 with TRBJ1-2; weak D call: TRBD1 (5 bases). CDR1 is SGDLS, CDR2 YYNGEE, per germline. Trimming removed 0 bases from V and 0 bases from J, with 9 bases in between. This CDR3 is built from 15 residues.

The rearrangement joins TRBV2 to TRBJ2-7; 7 bases are shared with TRBD1. CDR1 and CDR2 (germline): SNHLY, FYNNEI. V was clipped by 7 bases and J by 7 bases; unmatched bases: 10. The CDR3 runs to 13 residues. This chain's CDR3 is CASKPGGLGEQYF. The CDR3 region has the DNA TGTGCCAGCAAACCAGGGGGTTTGGGTGAGCAGTACTTC. The variable domain in full, with the rest retrieved from reference TRBV2 and TRBJ2-7, is EPEVTQTPSHQVTQMGQEVILRCVPISNHLYFYWYRQILGQKVEFLVSFYNNEISEKSEIFDDQFSVERPDGSNFTLKIRSTKLEDSAMYFCASKPGGLGEQYFGPGTRLTVT.

The chain recombines TRBV19 with TRBJ1-1; weak D call: TRBD1 (5 bases). This CDR3 is built from 13 residues. Per the germline V gene, CDR1 is LNHDA and CDR2 is SQIVND (reference sequence). V was cut by 2 bases and J by 4 bases, with 8 bases left in between. The CDR3 sequence is CASSIRGSTEAFF. The CDR3 DNA sequence: TGTGCCAGTAGTATAAGGGGTTCCACTGAAGCTTTCTTT.

CDR3 nucleotides: TGTGCCAGCAGGGACCCCGGGGCAACTAATGAAAAACTGTTTTTT. Translated: CASRDPGATNEKLFF. The chain uses TRBV27 and TRBJ1-4, with D uncertain. Germline CDR1 reads MNHEY; CDR2 reads SMNVEV (reference sequence). Trimming pared 6 bases from V and 0 bases from J, leaving 11 bases between. This CDR3 region has 15 residues.

The CDR3 spells CASSPPGRTNTGELFF. CDR3 DNA sequence: TGTGCCAGCTCACCACCTGGGCGAACAAACACCGGGGAGCTGTTTTTT. The V gene is TRBV18, the J gene TRBJ2-2, with D hard to call. In germline, CDR1 is KGHSH, CDR2 LQKENI. The V end lost 0 bases, the J end lost 2 bases, and 10 bases lay between the germline ends. The length of the CDR3 is 16 residues.

The chain couples TRBV10-3 to TRBJ2-2; D remains unclear. This CDR3 has 14 amino acids. The germline V and J ends were trimmed by 0 bases and 4 bases, with 6 bases remaining between them. Germline-derived CDR1 and CDR2 are ENHRY and SYGVKD. CDR3 amino acids: CAISESLFTGELFF. The CDR3 bases are TGTGCCATCAGTGAGTCCCTTTTCACCGGGGAGCTGTTTTTT.

The chain couples TRBV5-1 to TRBJ2-3; 10 bases map to TRBD2. The CDR3 covers 15 residues. With V trimmed by 7 bases and J by 2 bases, 7 bases remained unmatched. The germline V gene has CDR1 SGHRS and CDR2 YFSETQ. The CDR3 reads CASYPTSGATDTQYF. CDR3 DNA: TGCGCCAGCTATCCAACTAGCGGGGCCACAGATACGCAGTATTTT.

The chain links TRBV11-2 to TRBJ2-1, with D hard to call. The CDR3 totals 13 residues. The germline V gene encodes CDR1 SGHAT and CDR2 FQNNGV. V gave up 4 bases and J gave up 4 bases, with 8 bases separating them. CDR3 in amino acids: CASSSDSYNEQFF. The CDR3 coding sequence is TGTGCCAGCAGCTCCGATTCGTACAATGAGCAGTTCTTC.

This chain connects TRBV7-2 to TRBJ2-3, with D possibly TRBD2 on 7 matching bases. Between the trimmed V and J ends, which lost 4 bases and 4 bases, there was a span of 18 bases. Germline CDR1 reads SGHTA; CDR2 reads FQGNSA. The CDR3 length is 16 residues. CDR3 protein: CASSSPRGGLADTQYF. The CDR3 DNA sequence: TGTGCCAGCAGCTCTCCGAGGGGGGGCCTCGCAGATACGCAGTATTTT.

In this sample, this clone turned up a few times. This chain joins TRBV29-1 and TRBJ2-7; D uncertain. The CDR3 is 11 amino acids. The V gene's germline CDR1 is SQVTM and CDR2 ANQGSEA. The V end lost 5 bases, the J end lost 4 bases, and 9 bases lay between the germline ends. DNA of the CDR3: TGCAGCGTTTATATGGGGTACGAGCAGTACTTC. Translating gives CSVYMGYEQYF.

The chain couples TRBV19 to TRBJ2-1, with 8 bases lining up with TRBD1. There are 17 residues in the CDR3. V lost 4 bases, J lost 6 bases, and 14 bases stayed unmatched. From germline, CDR1 is LNHDA and CDR2 SQIVND (reference sequence). The CDR3 bases are TGTGCCAGTAGTAACTCAGGGGGCTCGGGTCGTATCAATGAGCAGTTCTTC. Translating gives CASSNSGGSGRINEQFF.

This clone was observed a single time. This chain connects TRBV28 to TRBJ2-7, with 14 bases fitting TRBD2. CDR3 length equals 17 residues. CDR1 is MDHEN and CDR2 is SYDVKM in the germline V gene. V lost 4 bases and J lost 3; bases outside the gene matches: 8. CDR3 amino acids: CASSYGLAGGFDYEQYF. Written as DNA, the CDR3 is TGTGCCAGCAGTTACGGACTAGCGGGGGGCTTTGACTACGAGCAGTACTTC.

This chain uses TRBV5-1 with TRBJ2-5; the D is unclear. There are 14 residues in the CDR3. Germline V lookup: CDR1 SGHRS, CDR2 YFSETQ. Trimming stripped 6 bases from V and 5 bases from J, with 17 bases between. The CDR3 is CASNRGESTETQYF. CDR3 in DNA: TGCGCCAGCAATCGTGGGGAATCGACGGAGACCCAGTACTTC.

The chain employs TRBV6-6 and TRBJ1-5; D is perhaps TRBD1 (6 bases). CDR3 length: 13 amino acids. Trimming left V 8 bases short and J 2 bases short, with 10 bases between. The germline gives CDR1 MNHNY, CDR2 SVGAGI (reference sequence). As DNA, the CDR3 is TGTGCCAGCGGGGGCTTGGGCAATCAGCCCCAGCATTTT. This translates into CASGGLGNQPQHF.

This clone was seen only once. The chain couples TRBV5-8 to TRBJ1-1, with D maybe TRBD1 (6 bases). The germline gives CDR1 SGHTS, CDR2 YDEGEE. V lost 0 bases and J lost 4, with 13 bases in between. This CDR3 has 15 residues. The CDR3, as DNA: TGTGCCAGCAGCTTGGCGTGGGGCAGGGGCACTGAAGCTTTCTTT. Residues: CASSLAWGRGTEAFF.

The V call is TRBV30, the J call TRBJ2-7; maybe TRBD2 (5 bases). The CDR3 is 12 residues long. With 1 base removed from V and 7 bases from J, the gap between germline ends came to 11 bases. Germline V gives CDR1 GTSNPN, CDR2 SVGIG (reference sequence). The CDR3: CAWSGSGKEQYF. DNA for the CDR3: TGTGCCTGGAGTGGGTCGGGGAAAGAGCAGTACTTC.

This clone was seen a single time. This sequence joins TRBV6-1 and TRBJ2-6; 10 nucleotides agree with TRBD1. The CDR3 is 18 residues long. The V segment lost 0 bases and the J segment 2 bases; nucleotides outside the gene matches: 4. Germline V gene data show CDR1 as MNHNS and CDR2 as SASEGT. The CDR3 region is CASSEAGQGRAGANVLTF. CDR3 sequence (DNA): TGTGCCAGCAGTGAAGCGGGACAGGGGAGAGCTGGGGCCAACGTCCTGACTTTC.

The chain has TRBV5-1 and TRBJ2-3; perhaps TRBD1 as D (5 bases). Trimming stripped 1 base from V and 2 bases from J, with 11 bases between. The CDR3 has 15 residues. Germline lookup yields CDR1 SGHRS and CDR2 YFSETQ. The DNA of the CDR3 is TGCGCCAGCAGCTTGCGCAGGGATGTCACAGATACGCAGTATTTT. Translation gives CASSLRRDVTDTQYF. Based on the CDR3 plus reference TRBV5-1 and TRBJ2-3, the full variable domain is KAGVTQTPRYLIKTRGQQVTLSCSPISGHRSVSWYQQTPGQGLQFLFEYFSETQRNKGNFPGRFSGRQFSNSRSEMNVSTLELGDSALYLCASSLRRDVTDTQYFGPGTRLTVL.

This clone came up a few times. V is TRBV19 and J is TRBJ1-2; D is unclear. The germline gives CDR1 LNHDA, CDR2 SQIVND (reference sequence). V lost 1 base and J lost 2, with 8 bases in between. The CDR3 length is 14 residues. The CDR3 DNA follows: TGTGCCAGTAGTATAGGTGGAGGGAACTATGGCTACACCTTC. It is translated as CASSIGGGNYGYTF.

The chain is built from TRBV18 and TRBJ1-1, with D unresolved. Germline V lookup: CDR1 KGHSH, CDR2 LQKENI. This CDR3 has 15 amino acids. The V end lost 0 bases, the J end lost 3 bases, and 11 bases lay between the germline ends. CDR3 coding DNA: TGTGCCAGCTCACCACCGGGGTTAAGAGACACTGAAGCTTTCTTT. Encoded protein: CASSPPGLRDTEAFF.

In its sample, this clone was seen a few times. This CDR3 reads CASSLRLTYNEQFF. The DNA for the CDR3 is TGTGCCAGCAGTCTGAGGCTAACCTACAATGAGCAGTTCTTC. The chain recombines TRBV2 with TRBJ2-1; D not certain. This CDR3 comprises 14 residues. Germline lookup yields CDR1 SNHLY and CDR2 FYNNEI. V lost 5 bases and J 2 bases, leaving 10 bases between the germline ends.

The V call is TRBV7-9, the J call TRBJ2-7; D gene unclear. Germline V CDR1 and CDR2: SEHNR, FQNEAQ (reference sequence). CDR3 length equals 11 residues. V was shortened by 5 bases and J by 3 bases, with 5 bases between the two germline ends. The CDR3, as DNA: TGTGCCAGCAGCATTGACTACGAGCAGTACTTC. This translates into CASSIDYEQYF.

The gene calls are TRBV27 and TRBJ2-7; no definite D call. With 2 bases removed from V and 0 bases from J, the gap between germline ends came to 5 bases. Germline loops: CDR1 MNHEY, CDR2 SMNVEV (reference sequence). This CDR3 contains 13 residues. The CDR3 DNA follows: TGTGCCAGCAGTTTAGCTAGCTCCTACGAGCAGTACTTC. Translating it yields CASSLASSYEQYF.

The chain combines TRBV6-1 with TRBJ1-2; tentatively, D is TRBD1 (5 bases). V lost 7 bases and J lost 2, with 14 bases in between. The CDR3 covers 14 residues. Germline V lookup: CDR1 MNHNS, CDR2 SASEGT. For the CDR3, the DNA is TGTGCCAGCAACTGGGGTCAGGGAAACTATGGCTACACCTTC. It is translated as CASNWGQGNYGYTF.

The chain is built from TRBV30 and TRBJ1-2; 8 nucleotides agree with TRBD1. The CDR3 runs 14 residues. Germline CDR1 is GTSNPN and CDR2 is SVGIG (reference sequence). Unmatched junction bases numbered 11, after V lost 4 bases and J lost 7 bases. CDR3 loop: CAWIFRTGPTGYTF. CDR3 sequence (DNA): TGTGCCTGGATTTTTCGGACAGGGCCAACTGGCTACACCTTC.

The chain uses TRBV30 and TRBJ2-5; D remains ambiguous. CDR1 GTSNPN and CDR2 SVGIG come from the germline V gene (reference sequence). V gave up 3 bases and J gave up 7 bases, with 15 bases separating them. The length of the CDR3 is 13 residues. The CDR3 region has the DNA TGTGCCTGGAGCGTAAGGAGTGGAACGACCCAGTACTTC. Protein: CAWSVRSGTTQYF.